This T cell receptor (beta chain) was obtained from a study of blood T cell repertoires in COVID-19 (dated by TCRdb to about 2020). Regarding the complete study: Samples from collaborators originated in the United States, Italy and Spain and spanned both the acute and convalescent phases of COVID-19. The material from the prospective study consisted of cDNA or gDNA derived from T cells, B-cell-depleted T cells, or PBMCs. Deeply sampled blood TCRbeta repertoires from subjects exposed to, actively infected with, or recovered from COVID-19 were included in the dataset. A freely available public database, intended as a resource for researchers studying the immune response to SARS-CoV-2, is where the repertoires were released. The samples were drawn from two sources: the first 160 participants of the ongoing ImmuneRACE study, and 1,254 subjects contributed by 6 global collaborators. Nearly every sample came with metadata listing a de-identified subject ID, COVID-19 status, age in years and sex. HLA class I and class II types, where available, came from metadata supplied by the sample provider rather than from assay-based typing. General findings and caveats noted by the study authors: Clinical and demographic metadata were provided uncurated, with the amount varying by source and participant.

Each collaborating institution followed its own protocols to collect whole blood in K2EDTA tubes. For TCRbeta analysis, collaborator samples were shipped as frozen whole blood, as isolated PBMCs, or as DNA extracted from either sample type. With regard to this clone: Its antigen remains undetermined. Base qualities were left out, and no much larger clone turns up one base away.

TCRbeta CDR3 regions were amplified from genomic DNA using the immunoSEQ Assay, a bias-controlled multiplex PCR. As for how the authors treated the data: Within the assay, amplification of reference gene primers was used to estimate how many nucleated cells each sample contained. To quantify the absolute abundance of each unique TCRbeta CDR3 rearrangement, sequence reads were collapsed and filtered. For each sample, productive Simpson clonality was calculated by taking the square root of Simpson's diversity index across productive rearrangements. Drawn from immuneACCESS, this table holds only the in-frame rearrangements with V and J called that TCRdb kept. Clones are partly lost; checked studies trace under half to an unresolved V gene and leave the rest unexplained. V, J and clone size are taken as reported in that table, and D and trimming were inferred from the DNA itself. This sample is represented by approximately 210,000 clones; roughly nine tenths of them were singletons. The top ten clones comprise 1.5% to 2% of the sample.

V lost 4 bases and J lost 1 base, and the count of bases not matched to a germline gene is 6. Via the germline V gene, CDR1 is SQVTM and CDR2 ANQGSEA. Spanning cysteine to phenylalanine, the CDR3 consists of 14 amino acids. The sequence is cut down to CDR3 DNA, 42 bases in frame from base 1. The sequenced sample consisted of peripheral blood. This TCR was sampled from a man aged 70-80 years with acute or convalescent COVID-19. The rearrangement joined TRBV29-1 to TRBJ1-1; 7 bases in between match TRBD1. In nucleotide form, the sequence is TGCAGCGTTGTGGTTGGGACAGCGAACACTGAAGCTTTCTTT. Translated, this gives CSVVVGTANTEAFF.